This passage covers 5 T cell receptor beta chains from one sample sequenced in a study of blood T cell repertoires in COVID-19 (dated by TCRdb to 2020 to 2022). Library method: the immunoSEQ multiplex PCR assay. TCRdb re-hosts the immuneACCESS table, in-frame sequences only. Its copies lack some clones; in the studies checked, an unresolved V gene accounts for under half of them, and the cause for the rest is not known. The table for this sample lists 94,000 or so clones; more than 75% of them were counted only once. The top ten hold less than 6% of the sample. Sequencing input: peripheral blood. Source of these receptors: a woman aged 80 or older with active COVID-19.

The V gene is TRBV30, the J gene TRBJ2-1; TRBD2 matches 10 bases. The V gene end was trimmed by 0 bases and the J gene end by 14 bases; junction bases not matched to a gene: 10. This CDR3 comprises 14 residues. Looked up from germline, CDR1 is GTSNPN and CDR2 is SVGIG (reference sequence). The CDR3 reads CAWSVLASGSSKFF. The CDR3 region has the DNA TGTGCCTGGAGTGTACTGGCTAGCGGGAGTTCTAAGTTCTTC.

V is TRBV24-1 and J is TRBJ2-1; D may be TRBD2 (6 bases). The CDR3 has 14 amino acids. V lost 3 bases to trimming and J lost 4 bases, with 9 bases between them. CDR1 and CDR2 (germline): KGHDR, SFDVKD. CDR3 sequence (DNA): TGTGCCACCAGTGATACGGGACTGTACAATGAGCAGTTCTTC. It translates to CATSDTGLYNEQFF.

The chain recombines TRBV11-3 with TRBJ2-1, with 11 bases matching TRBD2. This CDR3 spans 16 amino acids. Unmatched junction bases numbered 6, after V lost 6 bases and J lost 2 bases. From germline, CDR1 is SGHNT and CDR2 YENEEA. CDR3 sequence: CASSPGLAGAYNEQFF. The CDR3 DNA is TGTGCCAGCAGTCCCGGACTAGCGGGCGCCTACAATGAGCAGTTCTTC. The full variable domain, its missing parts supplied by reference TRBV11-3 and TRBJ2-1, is EAGVVQSPRYKIIEKKQPVAFWCNPISGHNTLYWYLQNLGQGPELLIRYENEEAVDDSQLPKDRFSAERLKGVDSTLKIQPAELGDSAVYLCASSPGLAGAYNEQFFGPGTRLTVL.

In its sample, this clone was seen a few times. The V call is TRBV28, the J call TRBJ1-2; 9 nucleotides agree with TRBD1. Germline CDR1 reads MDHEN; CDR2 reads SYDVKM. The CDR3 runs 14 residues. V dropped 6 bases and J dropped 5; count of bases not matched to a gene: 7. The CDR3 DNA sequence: TGTGCCAGCAGCTCCCCCGGGACAGGGTATGGCTACACCTTC. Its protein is CASSSPGTGYGYTF.

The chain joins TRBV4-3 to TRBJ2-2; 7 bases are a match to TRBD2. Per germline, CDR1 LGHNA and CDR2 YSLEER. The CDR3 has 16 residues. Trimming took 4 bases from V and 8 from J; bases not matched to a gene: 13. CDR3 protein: CASSPVGAGRLGELFF. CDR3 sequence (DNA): TGCGCCAGCAGCCCCGTTGGAGCGGGAAGGTTAGGGGAGCTGTTTTTT.